This passage covers 8 T cell receptor beta chains from one sample sequenced in a study of spatial heterogeneity in lung cancer (dated by TCRdb to the late 2010s). Results the study describes overall, beyond this receptor: The tumor nonsynonymous mutation count correlated with the number of expanded intratumoral alpha and beta TCRs.

No cognate antigen is known for these TCRs. This specimen's time point label, per the study, means: sample taken at primary tumor resection. The library was prepared using 5' RACE. Instrument on record: NextSeq 500. TCRdb redid the processing of the public reads, applying fastp at Q25 and MiXCR, and retained in-frame beta chains. Records with the same CDR3 protein are collapsed into one entry carrying the most frequent genes and DNA. A total of around 100,000 distinct CDR3 sequences appear in this sample, 3.5% to 5% of them only once. The ten most abundant clones make up approximately 21% of the sample. The specimen was lung tumor tissue, collected at surgery. These receptor sequences come from a male donor with early-stage non-small cell lung cancer.

This clonotype was found many times. This chain uses TRBV28 with TRBJ1-2; D is undetermined. The germline gives CDR1 MDHEN, CDR2 SYDVKM. The length of the CDR3 is 16 residues. V dropped 6 bases and J dropped 2 bases, with 19 bases sitting between them. CDR3 DNA: TGTGCCAGCAGGAACTTTGGTGCAGGTGTCAACTATGGCTACACCTTC. Translated, it gives CASRNFGAGVNYGYTF.

Worth noting for this clonotype: A read error is possible here, since a much larger clone lies one base away. This chain connects TRBV29-1 to TRBJ2-5; perhaps TRBD1 as D (6 bases). The CDR3 extends over 10 amino acids. Germline CDR1 SQVTM, CDR2 ANQGSEA. The CDR3 nucleotides read TGCTGCGTTGGCCCGGACAGCAGATACTTC. It encodes CCVGPDSRYF.

The J gene is TRBJ2-7, the V gene TRBV7-9; D is uncertain. Germline values: CDR1 SEHNR, CDR2 FQNEAQ (reference sequence). V lost 0 bases to trimming and J lost 5 bases, with 8 bases between them. CDR3 length: 13 amino acids. The CDR3 loop is CASSLALNHEQYF. The CDR3 DNA is TGTGCCAGCAGCTTAGCGCTGAACCACGAGCAGTACTTC.

Note on this clonotype: This may be a read error: a much more frequent sequence differs by one nucleotide. The chain links TRBV2 to TRBJ2-3; D is perhaps TRBD1 (6 bases). CDR1 and CDR2 from the germline V gene are SNHLY and FYNNEI. V was pared by 10 bases and J by 6 bases, with 20 bases between. The CDR3 contains 14 residues. The CDR3 DNA reads as TGTGCCAACCGTCCCCTAGCTCAGGGGGATACGCAGTATTTT. Encoded protein: CANRPLAQGDTQYF.

This clonotype has more than one count but fewer than ten. The V call is TRBV11-2, the J call TRBJ2-1; 9 positions agree with TRBD1. Germline V lookup: CDR1 SGHAT, CDR2 FQNNGV. The CDR3 consists of 14 residues. V lost 5 bases and J lost 6; bases outside the gene matches: 5. CDR3 sequence: CASSRDRVGNEQFF. The CDR3 coding sequence is TGTGCCAGCAGCCGGGACAGGGTAGGCAATGAGCAGTTCTTC. Together with reference TRBV11-2 and TRBJ2-1, the CDR3 gives the full variable domain: EAGVAQSPRYKIIEKRQSVAFWCNPISGHATLYWYQQILGQGPKLLIQFQNNGVVDDSQLPKDRFSAERLKGVDSTLKIQPAKLEDSAVYLCASSRDRVGNEQFFGPGTRLTVL.

This clonotype appeared a few times. This rearrangement joins TRBV28 to TRBJ1-5; no clear D gene. Trimming took 6 bases from V and 6 from J, leaving 9 bases between them. Germline V lookup: CDR1 MDHEN, CDR2 SYDVKM. There are 12 residues in the CDR3. The CDR3 bases are TGTGCCAGCAGCTCGCCGGGTCAGCCCCAGCATTTT. Its translation is CASSSPGQPQHF.

This clonotype was observed many times. This chain connects TRBV5-1 to TRBJ2-3, with 7 bases aligning to TRBD2. Germline CDR1 SGHRS, CDR2 YFSETQ. There are 17 residues in the CDR3. Unmatched junction bases numbered 14, after V lost 4 bases and J lost 3 bases. The CDR3 loop is CASSGTASGTGTDTQYF. As DNA, the CDR3 is TGCGCCAGCAGCGGAACCGCCAGCGGGACGGGTACAGATACGCAGTATTTT.

This clonotype was observed many times. This chain links TRBV7-6 with TRBJ2-1; unclear D gene. V gave up 3 bases and J gave up 3 bases, with 6 bases separating them. CDR1 and CDR2 from the germline V gene are SGHVS and FNYEAQ. The CDR3 is made up of 13 amino acids. CDR3 in DNA: TGTGCCAGCAGCTTCGACTTCTACAATGAGCAGTTCTTC. Translated, it gives CASSFDFYNEQFF.